The 2 T cell receptor beta chains reported below all come from one sample, sequenced in a study of T cell responses to AZD1222 COVID-19 vaccine. Using immunoSEQ multiplex PCR, the repertoire was profiled, and TCRdb retains in-frame clones only, with some absent. The repertoire holds around 130,000 clones, with around nine tenths as singletons. The material was peripheral blood, obtained 28 days after the second AZD1222 dose. The receptors come from an adult who received the AZD1222 COVID-19 vaccine.

This chain joins TRBV6-5 and TRBJ2-3; D is uncertain. Germline V gene data show CDR1 as MNHEY and CDR2 as SVGAGI. The CDR3 is made up of 15 amino acids. The V end lost 7 bases, the J end lost 4 bases, and 18 bases lay between the germline ends. The chain's CDR3 is CASTESETAPDTQYF. The CDR3 DNA reads TGTGCCAGCACCGAATCGGAGACCGCACCAGATACGCAGTATTTT.

The gene calls are TRBV5-1 and TRBJ1-3, with TRBD1 matching over 7 bases. The V gene's germline CDR1 is SGHRS and CDR2 YFSETQ. The CDR3 spans 17 residues. The V and J ends lost 0 bases and 1 base, in that order; junction bases with no gene match: 7. The CDR3 loop reads CASSLDPTTGSGNTIYF. Here the CDR3 DNA reads TGCGCCAGCAGCTTGGACCCAACGACAGGGTCTGGAAACACCATATATTTT.